This T cell receptor (beta chain) was recorded in a study of blood T cell repertoires in COVID-19. In the authors' workflow: By means of reference gene primer amplification, nucleated cell counts were estimated. Clones were sequenced by immunoSEQ multiplex PCR, and TCRdb holds only the in-frame ones, with some missing. The D gene and trimming were derived from the DNA, and the V and J assignments and clone size from that table. Of more than 150,000 clones in the sample, roughly 94% were seen once. After removal of 6 bases from V and 0 bases from J, the junction contained 5 bases not matched to a gene. Per the germline V gene, CDR1 is PRHDT and CDR2 is FYEKMQ (reference sequence). CDR3 length: 15 amino acids.

This chain links TRBV13 with TRBJ2-1; TRBD1 agrees at 7 bases. Sequencing was carried out using peripheral blood. This TCR derives from a man aged 25 to 40 with COVID-19, enrolled during active disease. CDR3: CASSSGTDSYNEQFF. For the CDR3, the DNA is TGTGCCAGCAGTTCAGGGACAGACTCCTACAATGAGCAGTTCTTC.